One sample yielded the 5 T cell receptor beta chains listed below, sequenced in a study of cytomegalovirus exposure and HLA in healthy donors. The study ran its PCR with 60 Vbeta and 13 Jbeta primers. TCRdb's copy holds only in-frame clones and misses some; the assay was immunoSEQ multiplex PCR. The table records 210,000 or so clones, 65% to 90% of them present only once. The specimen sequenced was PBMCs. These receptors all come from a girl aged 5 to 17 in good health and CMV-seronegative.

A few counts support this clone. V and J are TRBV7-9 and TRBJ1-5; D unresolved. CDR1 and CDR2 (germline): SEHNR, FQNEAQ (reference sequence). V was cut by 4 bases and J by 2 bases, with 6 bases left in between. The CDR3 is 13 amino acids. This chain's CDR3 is CASSSQGNQPQHF. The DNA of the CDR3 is TGTGCCAGCAGCTCCCAGGGCAATCAGCCCCAGCATTTT.

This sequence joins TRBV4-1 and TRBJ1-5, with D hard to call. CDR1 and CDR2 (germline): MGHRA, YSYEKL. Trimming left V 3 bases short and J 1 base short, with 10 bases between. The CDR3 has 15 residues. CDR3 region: CASSQAWASNQPQHF. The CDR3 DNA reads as TGCGCCAGCAGCCAGGCGTGGGCGAGCAATCAGCCCCAGCATTTT.

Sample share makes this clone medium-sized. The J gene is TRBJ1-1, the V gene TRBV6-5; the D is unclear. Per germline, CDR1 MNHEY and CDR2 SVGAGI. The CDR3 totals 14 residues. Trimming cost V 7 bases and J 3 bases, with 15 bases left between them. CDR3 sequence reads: CASNRTPRDTEAFF. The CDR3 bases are TGTGCCAGCAATCGAACCCCCCGGGACACTGAAGCTTTCTTT.

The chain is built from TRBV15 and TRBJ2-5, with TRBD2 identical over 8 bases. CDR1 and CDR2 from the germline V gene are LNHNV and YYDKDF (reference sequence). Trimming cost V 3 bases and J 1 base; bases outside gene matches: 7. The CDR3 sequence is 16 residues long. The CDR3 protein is CATSSPAGGPQETQYF. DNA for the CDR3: TGTGCCACCAGCAGTCCTGCGGGGGGACCCCAAGAGACCCAGTACTTC.

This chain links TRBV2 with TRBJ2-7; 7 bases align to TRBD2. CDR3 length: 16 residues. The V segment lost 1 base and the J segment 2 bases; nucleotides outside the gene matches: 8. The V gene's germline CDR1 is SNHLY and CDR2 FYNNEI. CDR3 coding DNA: TGTGCCAGCAGTGAAGGGGAGGGGACCATGGCCTACGAGCAGTACTTC. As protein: CASSEGEGTMAYEQYF.